The next 28 T cell receptor beta chains were all read from a single sample in a study of blood T cell repertoires in COVID-19. Measured with immunoSEQ multiplex PCR; TCRdb has only the in-frame clones, and not every one. The sample contains approximately 150,000 clones, around four fifths of which appear only once. Material: peripheral blood. These receptors originate from a woman older than 75 with COVID-19, enrolled during active disease.

The chain links TRBV5-6 to TRBJ2-6, with D unresolved. The CDR3 extends over 15 amino acids. V gave up 0 bases and J gave up 4 bases, with 8 bases separating them. The germline gives CDR1 SGHDT, CDR2 YYEEEE. For the CDR3, the DNA is TGTGCCAGCAGCTTGGTCCCTACGGGGGCCAACGTCCTGACTTTC. Protein product: CASSLVPTGANVLTF. The full variable domain, its missing parts supplied by reference TRBV5-6 and TRBJ2-6, is DAGVTQSPTHLIKTRGQQVTLRCSPKSGHDTVSWYQQALGQGPQFIFQYYEEEERQRGNFPDRFSGHQFPNYSSELNVNALLLGDSALYLCASSLVPTGANVLTFGAGSRLTVL.

The CDR3 DNA reads as TGTGCCATCAGTTACAGGGGGTCTGACACTGAAGCTTTCTTT. This encodes CAISYRGSDTEAFF. The chain has TRBV10-3 and TRBJ1-1; 8 nucleotides agree with TRBD1. The CDR3 runs 14 residues. V lost 5 bases to trimming and J lost 3 bases; unmatched junction nucleotides: 5. Per germline, CDR1 ENHRY and CDR2 SYGVKD.

This chain uses TRBV4-2 with TRBJ1-1, with D possibly TRBD1 on 6 matching bases. The CDR3 contains 13 residues. V was clipped by 4 bases and J by 4 bases, with 10 bases between them. Germline CDR1 reads LGHNA; CDR2 reads YNFKEQ. The DNA for the CDR3 is TGTGCCAGCAGCCCGGTGGGGGCCACTGAAGCTTTCTTT. It encodes CASSPVGATEAFF.

CDR3 nucleotides: TGTGCCAGCAACGGACTGGGATTGACTGAAGCTTTCTTT. It codes for CASNGLGLTEAFF. The chain carries TRBV2 and TRBJ1-1; D unclear. V was clipped by 7 bases and J by 5 bases, with 14 bases between them. This CDR3 has 13 amino acids. CDR1 is SNHLY and CDR2 is FYNNEI in the germline V gene.

The CDR3 bases are TGTGCCACCAGTGATTTTAGGGGGGAGCAGTTCTTC. Translation: CATSDFRGEQFF. This chain uses TRBV24-1 with TRBJ2-1; possibly TRBD1 for D (6 bases). Trimming removed 1 base at V and 10 bases at J, with 7 bases between. Per the germline V gene, CDR1 is KGHDR and CDR2 is SFDVKD. The CDR3 totals 12 residues.

This rearrangement joins TRBV6-6 to TRBJ1-2; D is perhaps TRBD1 (5 bases). Per germline, CDR1 MNHNY and CDR2 SVGAGI (reference sequence). V lost 6 bases and J 0 bases, leaving 11 bases between the germline ends. There are 14 residues in the CDR3. CDR3: CASRGPRANYGYTF. CDR3 in DNA: TGTGCCAGCAGGGGGCCTAGAGCTAACTATGGCTACACCTTC.

The chain recombines TRBV14 with TRBJ1-2; 7 nucleotides line up with TRBD1. V shed 6 bases and J 0 bases; nucleotides not matched to a gene: 13. Germline CDR1 reads SGHDN; CDR2 reads FVKESK. The CDR3 has 17 amino acids. DNA for the CDR3: TGTGCCAGCAGTTTCCGGACAGGCGACTTCTCTAACTATGGCTACACCTTC. Protein: CASSFRTGDFSNYGYTF.

This chain uses TRBV18 with TRBJ1-4, with a tentative D call TRBD1 (5 bases). The CDR3 has 15 amino acids. The V end lost 2 bases, the J end lost 8 bases, and 15 bases lay between the germline ends. Per germline, CDR1 KGHSH and CDR2 LQKENI. In DNA form, the CDR3 reads TGTGCCAGCTCACCAACGGGACTCCCGCTGGAAAAACTGTTTTTT. It codes for CASSPTGLPLEKLFF.

The J gene is TRBJ2-7, the V gene TRBV18; 7 bases are a match to TRBD1. This CDR3 has 13 amino acids. From germline, CDR1 is KGHSH and CDR2 LQKENI. V lost 3 bases, J lost 6 bases, and 5 bases stayed unmatched. CDR3 amino acids: CASSPQGEGEQYF. DNA for the CDR3: TGTGCCAGCTCACCCCAGGGGGAAGGCGAGCAGTACTTC.

The J gene is TRBJ1-1, the V gene TRBV18; the match to TRBD1 covers 7 bases. Germline loops: CDR1 KGHSH, CDR2 LQKENI. The CDR3 spans 15 residues. The trim removed 4 bases at V and 4 bases at J, leaving 9 bases unmatched. CDR3 DNA sequence: TGTGCCAGCTCACGACAGGGAGTTTCGGTCACTGAAGCTTTCTTT. The encoded protein is CASSRQGVSVTEAFF.

The chain combines TRBV6-2 or TRBV6-3 with TRBJ2-7; TRBD2 aligns across 12 bases. This CDR3 comprises 17 residues. The germline V gene encodes CDR1 MNHEY and CDR2 SVGEGT. The ends lost 0 bases at V and 3 bases at J; junction bases unmatched: 6. The CDR3 here is CASSYSLLAGGIYEQYF. The DNA of the CDR3 is TGTGCCAGCAGTTACTCCCTACTAGCGGGGGGAATCTACGAGCAGTACTTC.

The chain carries TRBV11-2 and TRBJ2-7, with D maybe TRBD1 (8 bases). V dropped 5 bases and J dropped 2 bases, with 25 bases sitting between them. The germline gives CDR1 SGHAT, CDR2 FQNNGV. This CDR3 comprises 18 residues. CDR3 in DNA: TGTGCCAGCAGCCCAGGACAGGGCCTATTAGGACTAGCCTACGAGCAGTACTTC. Its protein product is CASSPGQGLLGLAYEQYF.

The chain joins TRBV9 to TRBJ2-6; 11 nucleotides align to TRBD1. The CDR3 runs to 18 residues. The germline V gene has CDR1 SGDLS and CDR2 YYNGEE. With 4 bases clipped from V and 2 bases from J, the junction kept 8 bases outside the gene matches. In nucleotides, the CDR3 is TGTGCCAGCAGCCGAACCGGGACAGGGGGTCCTGGGGCCAACGTCCTGACTTTC. It specifies CASSRTGTGGPGANVLTF.

This chain links TRBV25-1 with TRBJ2-1, with 7 bases fitting TRBD1. The trim removed 2 bases at V and 12 bases at J, leaving 7 bases unmatched. CDR3 length: 13 residues. The germline V gene encodes CDR1 MGHDK and CDR2 SYGVNS. The CDR3: CASSENPRDRQFF. In DNA, the CDR3 is TGTGCCAGCAGTGAAAACCCCCGGGACAGGCAGTTCTTC.

V usage is TRBV19 and J usage is TRBJ2-3, with TRBD2 matching 8 bases. Germline V gives CDR1 LNHDA, CDR2 SQIVND (reference sequence). The CDR3 loop spans 15 amino acids. V shed 3 bases, J shed 6 bases, and the junction held 8 bases outside the gene matches. The CDR3 region is CASSISGAFTDTQYF. Written as DNA, the CDR3 is TGTGCCAGTAGTATTAGCGGGGCCTTTACGGATACGCAGTATTTT.

This clone was counted once. This chain uses TRBV7-9 with TRBJ2-5; TRBD2 is a possible D gene (5 bases). The CDR3 loop spans 13 amino acids. Deletions cut 1 base from V and 5 bases from J, with 8 bases between. CDR1 is SEHNR, CDR2 FQNEAQ, per germline (reference sequence). CDR3: CASSLGGGETQYF. CDR3 DNA sequence: TGTGCCAGCAGCTTAGGAGGCGGGGAGACCCAGTACTTC. The full variable domain, in which reference TRBV7-9 and TRBJ2-5 provide the parts outside the CDR3, is DTGVSQNPRHKITKRGQNVTFRCDPISEHNRLYWYRQTLGQGPEFLTYFQNEAQLEKSRLLSDRFSAERPKGSFSTLEIQRTEQGDSAMYLCASSLGGGETQYFGPGTRLLVL.

The rearrangement uses TRBV5-1 and TRBJ1-1, with 9 bases matching TRBD1. Germline trimming cut 2 bases from V and 6 bases from J; bases unmatched to any gene: 2. The CDR3 covers 13 residues. Germline V gene data show CDR1 as SGHRS and CDR2 as YFSETQ. CDR3 in DNA: TGCGCCAGCAGCTTACAGGGGGCCGCTGAAGCTTTCTTT. Amino acid sequence: CASSLQGAAEAFF.

This clone was seen a few times. The J gene is TRBJ2-6, the V gene TRBV30; 7 bases fit TRBD1. The CDR3 contains 17 residues. CDR1 is GTSNPN, CDR2 SVGIG, per germline (reference sequence). After removal of 0 bases from V and 2 bases from J, the junction contained 7 bases not matched to a gene. The CDR3 spells CAWSVVQGIAGANVLTF. The CDR3 DNA follows: TGTGCCTGGAGTGTAGTACAGGGGATTGCTGGGGCCAACGTCCTGACTTTC. The whole variable domain, remainder taken from reference TRBV30 and TRBJ2-6, is SQTIHQWPATLVQPVGSPLSLECTVEGTSNPNLYWYRQAAGRGLQLLFYSVGIGQISSEVPQNLSASRPQDRQFILSSKKLLLSDSGFYLCAWSVVQGIAGANVLTFGAGSRLTVL.

The chain recombines TRBV27 with TRBJ1-1; D remains ambiguous. CDR1 is MNHEY and CDR2 is SMNVEV in the germline V gene (reference sequence). This CDR3 region has 13 residues. With 3 bases removed from V and 4 bases from J, the gap between germline ends came to 9 bases. The CDR3 here is CASSFSGLTEAFF. The CDR3 DNA follows: TGTGCCAGCAGTTTTTCCGGACTCACTGAAGCTTTCTTT.

The J gene is TRBJ2-5, the V gene TRBV29-1, with 8 bases that match TRBD1. CDR3 size: 17 residues. Unmatched junction bases numbered 17, after V lost 3 bases and J lost 5 bases. Germline V CDR1 and CDR2: SQVTM, ANQGSEA. The CDR3 spells CSVDSYPGTGEQETQYF. The CDR3 DNA is TGCAGCGTTGATTCCTATCCCGGGACAGGCGAACAGGAGACCCAGTACTTC.

The genes are TRBV14 and TRBJ2-1; 10 bases match TRBD1. The germline CDR1 and CDR2 sequences are SGHDN and FVKESK. The V and J ends lost 4 bases and 6 bases, in that order; junction bases with no gene match: 3. The CDR3 has 14 amino acids. The CDR3 loop reads CASSPWDRGNEQFF. CDR3 DNA: TGTGCCAGCAGCCCCTGGGACAGGGGCAATGAGCAGTTCTTC.

This chain links TRBV18 with TRBJ2-7; TRBD1 agrees at 10 bases. From germline, CDR1 is KGHSH and CDR2 LQKENI. The CDR3 contains 14 residues. V lost 3 bases, J lost 4 bases, and 3 bases stayed unmatched. CDR3 in amino acids: CASSPPGQGYEQYF. CDR3 nucleotide sequence: TGTGCCAGCTCACCCCCGGGACAGGGGTACGAGCAGTACTTC.

This clone was seen once. This chain uses TRBV19 with TRBJ1-1, with D possibly matching TRBD1 (5 bases). Germline V gene data show CDR1 as LNHDA and CDR2 as SQIVND (reference sequence). The germline V and J ends were trimmed by 4 bases and 7 bases, with 13 bases remaining between them. The CDR3 contains 13 residues. The CDR3 DNA reads as TGTGCCAGTAGTAAAACCGGGGGATTTGAAGCTTTCTTT. Protein: CASSKTGGFEAFF.

V usage is TRBV18 and J usage is TRBJ1-6; D not certain. The CDR3 covers 15 residues. V dropped 2 bases and J dropped 6 bases, with 11 bases sitting between them. Germline lookup yields CDR1 KGHSH and CDR2 LQKENI. The DNA for the CDR3 is TGTGCCAGCTCACCATTAGGAGGCGGTAATTCACCCCTCCACTTT. As protein: CASSPLGGGNSPLHF.

In this sample, this clone turned up once. In DNA form, the CDR3 reads TGTGCCAGCAGTTTAGGCAGGGGTAGCTCACCCCTCCACTTT. It codes for CASSLGRGSSPLHF. This chain links TRBV27 with TRBJ1-6, with TRBD1 as a possible D gene (6 bases). V lost 2 bases to trimming and J lost 10 bases, with 12 bases between them. CDR1 and CDR2 (germline): MNHEY, SMNVEV (reference sequence). The CDR3 is 14 residues long.

The chain recombines TRBV19 with TRBJ1-3, with D unresolved. The CDR3 extends over 12 amino acids. The germline CDR1 and CDR2 sequences are LNHDA and SQIVND (reference sequence). V was cut by 3 bases and J by 4 bases, with 4 bases left in between. CDR3 in amino acids: CASSILGNTIYF. CDR3 coding DNA: TGTGCCAGTAGTATCCTGGGAAACACCATATATTTT. Full variable domain (rest looked up from reference TRBV19 and TRBJ1-3): DGGITQSPKYLFRKEGQNVTLSCEQNLNHDAMYWYRQDPGQGLRLIYYSQIVNDFQKGDIAEGYSVSREKKESFPLTVTSAQKNPTAFYLCASSILGNTIYFGEGSWLTVV.

V is TRBV13 and J is TRBJ2-7; 14 bases map to TRBD2. V gave up 1 base and J gave up 6 bases; unmatched junction bases: 8. This CDR3 contains 17 residues. The V gene's germline CDR1 is PRHDT and CDR2 FYEKMQ (reference sequence). CDR3 sequence reads: CASSLAWTSGRSGEQYF. Here the CDR3 DNA reads TGTGCCAGCAGCTTAGCCTGGACTAGCGGGAGGTCCGGCGAGCAGTACTTC.

The chain joins TRBV5-1 to TRBJ2-2; 8 bases line up with TRBD2. V lost 0 bases, J lost 4 bases, and 5 bases stayed unmatched. Germline-derived CDR1 and CDR2 are SGHRS and YFSETQ. The CDR3 contains 16 residues. The CDR3 region is CASSLEVAGGTGELFF. The CDR3 DNA is TGCGCCAGCAGCTTGGAGGTGGCGGGAGGCACCGGGGAGCTGTTTTTT.